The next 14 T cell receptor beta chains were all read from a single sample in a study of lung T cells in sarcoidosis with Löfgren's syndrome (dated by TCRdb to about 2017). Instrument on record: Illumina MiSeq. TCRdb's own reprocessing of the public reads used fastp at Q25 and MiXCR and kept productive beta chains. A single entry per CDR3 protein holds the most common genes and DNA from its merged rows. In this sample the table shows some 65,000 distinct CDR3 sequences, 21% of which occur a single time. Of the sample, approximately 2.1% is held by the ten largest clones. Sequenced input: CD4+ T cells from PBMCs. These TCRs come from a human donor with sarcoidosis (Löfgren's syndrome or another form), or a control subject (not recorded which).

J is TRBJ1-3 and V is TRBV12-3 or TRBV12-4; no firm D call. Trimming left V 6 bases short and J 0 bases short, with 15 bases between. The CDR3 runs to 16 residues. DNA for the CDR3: TGTGCCAGCAGGAGAAGGACGGGAAACTCTGGAAACACCATATATTTT. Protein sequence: CASRRRTGNSGNTIYF.

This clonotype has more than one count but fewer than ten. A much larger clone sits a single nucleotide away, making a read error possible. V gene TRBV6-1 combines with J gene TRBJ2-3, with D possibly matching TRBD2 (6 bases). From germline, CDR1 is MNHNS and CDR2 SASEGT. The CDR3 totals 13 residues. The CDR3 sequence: CASSLTRADAQYF. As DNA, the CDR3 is TGTGCCAGCAGCCTGACTAGAGCAGATGCGCAGTATTTT.

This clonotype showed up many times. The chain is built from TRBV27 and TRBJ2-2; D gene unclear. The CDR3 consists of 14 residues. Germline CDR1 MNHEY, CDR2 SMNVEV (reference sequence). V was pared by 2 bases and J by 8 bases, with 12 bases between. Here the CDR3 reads CASSLEPARGELFF. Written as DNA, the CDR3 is TGTGCCAGCAGTTTAGAGCCAGCGAGAGGGGAGCTGTTTTTT.

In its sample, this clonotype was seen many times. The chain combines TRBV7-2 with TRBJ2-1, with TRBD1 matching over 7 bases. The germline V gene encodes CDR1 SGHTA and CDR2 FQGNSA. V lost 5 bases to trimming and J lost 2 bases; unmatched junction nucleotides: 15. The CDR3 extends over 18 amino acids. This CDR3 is CASSRQGPRGLAYNEQFF. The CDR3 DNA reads TGTGCCAGCAGCCGACAGGGTCCCCGGGGATTAGCCTACAATGAGCAGTTCTTC.

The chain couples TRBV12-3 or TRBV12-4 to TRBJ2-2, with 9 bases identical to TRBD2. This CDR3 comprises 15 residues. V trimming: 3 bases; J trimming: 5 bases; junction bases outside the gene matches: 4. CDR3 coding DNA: TGTGCCAGCAGTTTGCGGGAGGGCCGGACCGGGGAGCTGTTTTTT. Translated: CASSLREGRTGELFF.

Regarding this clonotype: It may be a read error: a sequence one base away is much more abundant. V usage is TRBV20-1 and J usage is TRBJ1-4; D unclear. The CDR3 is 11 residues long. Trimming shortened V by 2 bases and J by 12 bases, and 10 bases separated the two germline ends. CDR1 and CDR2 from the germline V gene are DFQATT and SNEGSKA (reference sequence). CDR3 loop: CSARKVGQLFF. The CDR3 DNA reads TGCAGTGCTAGAAAAGTCGGGCAACTGTTTTTT.

In nucleotides, the CDR3 is TGTGCCAGTAGTATGAGGGGCGGGAGCGCCTACAATGAGCAGTTCTTC. Translated, it gives CASSMRGGSAYNEQFF. The chain recombines TRBV19 with TRBJ2-1; 7 bases fit TRBD2. CDR3 length: 16 residues. V dropped 3 bases and J dropped 2; count of bases not matched to a gene: 7. CDR1 and CDR2 (germline): LNHDA, SQIVND (reference sequence).

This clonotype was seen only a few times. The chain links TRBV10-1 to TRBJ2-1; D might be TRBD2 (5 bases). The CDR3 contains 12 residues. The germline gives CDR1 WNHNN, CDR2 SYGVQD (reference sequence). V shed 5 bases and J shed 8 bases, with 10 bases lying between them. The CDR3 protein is CASSSAGDEQFF. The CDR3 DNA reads TGCGCCAGCAGTTCGGCCGGGGATGAGCAGTTCTTC.

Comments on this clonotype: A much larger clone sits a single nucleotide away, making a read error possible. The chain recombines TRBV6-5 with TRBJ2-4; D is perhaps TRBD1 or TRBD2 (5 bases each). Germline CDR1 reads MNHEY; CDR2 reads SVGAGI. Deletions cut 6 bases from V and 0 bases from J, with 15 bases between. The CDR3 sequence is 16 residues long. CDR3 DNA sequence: TGTGCCAGCAGCCCTCTCCGGGGCCCAGCCAAAAACATTCAGTACTTC. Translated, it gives CASSPLRGPAKNIQYF.

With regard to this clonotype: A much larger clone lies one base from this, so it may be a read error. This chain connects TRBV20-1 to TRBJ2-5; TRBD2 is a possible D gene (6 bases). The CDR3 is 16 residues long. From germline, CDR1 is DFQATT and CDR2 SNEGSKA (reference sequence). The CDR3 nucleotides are TGCAGTGCTAGAGCGGGGCGGGACTTACTACAAGGGACCCAGTACTTC. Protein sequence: CSARAGRDLLQGTQYF.

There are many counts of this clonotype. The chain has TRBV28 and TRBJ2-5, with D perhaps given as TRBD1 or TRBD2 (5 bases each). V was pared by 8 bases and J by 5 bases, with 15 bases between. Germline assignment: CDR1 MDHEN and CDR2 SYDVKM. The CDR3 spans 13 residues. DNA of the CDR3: TGTGCCAGCTCCAGGGAGATTGCGGAGACCCAGTACTTC. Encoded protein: CASSREIAETQYF.

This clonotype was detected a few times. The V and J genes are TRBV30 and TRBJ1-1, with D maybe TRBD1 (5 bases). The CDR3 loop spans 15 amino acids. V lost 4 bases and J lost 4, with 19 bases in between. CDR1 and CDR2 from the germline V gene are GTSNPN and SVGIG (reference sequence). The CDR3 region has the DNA TGTGCCTGGAAGAGGCAGGGTCGGTTAAGCACTGAAGCTTTCTTT. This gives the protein CAWKRQGRLSTEAFF.

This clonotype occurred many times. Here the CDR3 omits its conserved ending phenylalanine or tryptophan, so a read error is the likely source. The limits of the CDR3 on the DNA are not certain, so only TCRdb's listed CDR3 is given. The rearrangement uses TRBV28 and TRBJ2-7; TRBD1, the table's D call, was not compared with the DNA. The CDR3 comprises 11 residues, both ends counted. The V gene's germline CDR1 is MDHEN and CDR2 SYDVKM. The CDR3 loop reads CASSLPPGQGG.

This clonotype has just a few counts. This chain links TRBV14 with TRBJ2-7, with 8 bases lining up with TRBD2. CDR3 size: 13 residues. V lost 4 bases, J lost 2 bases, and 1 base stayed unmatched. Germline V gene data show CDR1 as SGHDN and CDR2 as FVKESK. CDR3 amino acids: CASSPGLAYEQYF. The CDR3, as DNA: TGTGCCAGCAGCCCGGGACTAGCCTACGAGCAGTACTTC.